One T cell receptor beta chain is described in this entry. The antigen remains unidentified. This sample is drawn from a study of T cells in Graves' hyperthyroidism and ophthalmopathy. Study at large: Peripheral blood samples were taken at initial diagnosis, prior to any treatment. Overall study findings and caveats: Clonotypes that were expanded in thyroid above 0.001 mostly appeared in blood too.

TCR beta CDR3 region amplification was performed from RNA transcripts. The HTBI set primed first-round TCR CDR3 RT-PCR. TCRdb re-analysed the multiplex PCR reads in MiXCR, keeping a single row per CDR3 protein. This table holds under 750,000 distinct CDR3 sequences, 18% found once. The CDR3 totals 17 residues. The ends lost 1 base at V and 8 bases at J; junction bases unmatched: 14. Uncontrolled infections, other autoimmune diseases, pregnancy or lactation led to exclusion of patients. Clinicians diagnosed patients from clinical symptoms, serum thyroxine and TRAb, thyroid ultrasound and orbital computed tomography.

The sample taken for sequencing was blood. The rearrangement joins TRBV12-3 or TRBV12-4 to TRBJ2-1, with 7 bases identical to TRBD2. The TCR originated in a woman between 50 and 59 years old with Graves' hyperthyroidism that later progressed to Graves' ophthalmopathy. The CDR3 DNA reads TGTGCCAGCAGTTTAGGGTACGGGGGGAGTTTCAGCGATGAGCAGTTCTTC. As protein: CASSLGYGGSFSDEQFF.